Listed below are T cell receptor beta chains from one sample, sequenced in a study of cytomegalovirus exposure and HLA in healthy donors. Using immunoSEQ multiplex PCR, the repertoire was profiled, and TCRdb retains in-frame clones only, with some absent. The sample data list around 200,000 clones. The sample consisted of PBMCs. The receptors were sampled from a woman in her 30s in good health and CMV-seropositive. Each CDR3 is given with its conserved first and last residue. D genes are given only for firm matches.

CDR3 length | D gene | J gene | V gene | CDR3 protein | CDR3 DNA
15 | . | TRBJ2-2 | TRBV27 | CASSSHRANTGELFF | TGTGCCAGCAGTTCCCACAGGGCGAACACCGGGGAGCTGTTTTTT
16 | TRBD1 | TRBJ2-5 | TRBV6-1 | CASSDLGQVLQETQYF | TGTGCCAGCAGTGACTTGGGACAGGTCCTCCAAGAGACCCAGTACTTC
14 | . | TRBJ1-1 | TRBV6-1 | CASSGWRLNTEAFF | TGTGCCAGCAGTGGGTGGCGGCTGAACACTGAAGCTTTCTTT
15 | TRBD1 | TRBJ2-7 | TRBV5-1 | CASSPRTGGVYEQYF | TGCGCCAGCAGCCCTCGGACAGGGGGCGTCTACGAGCAGTACTTC
16 | . | TRBJ2-5 | TRBV7-9 | CASSSSGTAAGETQYF | TGTGCCAGCAGCTCATCCGGGACAGCAGCGGGAGAGACCCAGTACTTC
16 | . | TRBJ1-3 | TRBV5-1 | CASSTVPSGSGNTIYF | TGCGCCAGCAGCACCGTGCCCAGCGGATCTGGAAACACCATATATTTT
11 | . | TRBJ2-7 | TRBV20-1 | CSASIVYEQYF | TGCAGTGCTTCCATAGTCTACGAGCAGTACTTC
14 | . | TRBJ2-7 | TRBV2 | CASSRDSIAYEQYF | TGTGCCAGCAGTCGGGACTCAATTGCCTACGAGCAGTACTTC
14 | . | TRBJ2-7 | TRBV5-1 | CASSSPGVVGEQYF | TGCGCCAGCAGCTCGCCGGGGGTGGTCGGTGAGCAGTACTTC
15 | TRBD2 | TRBJ2-2 | TRBV25-1 | CASSPRGERTGELFF | TGTGCCAGCAGCCCCCGGGGGGAGAGGACCGGGGAGCTGTTTTTT
15 | . | TRBJ1-5 | TRBV5-1 | CASSSKAGGNQPQHF | TGCGCCAGCAGCTCTAAAGCAGGGGGCAATCAGCCCCAGCATTTT
16 | TRBD2 | TRBJ2-7 | TRBV6-5 | CASSSGLAGTWYEQYF | TGTGCCAGCAGTTCTGGACTAGCGGGAACGTGGTACGAGCAGTACTTC
17 | TRBD2 | TRBJ2-2 | TRBV10-1 | CASSESSGGPNTGELFF | TGCGCCAGCAGTGAGTCCAGCGGGGGGCCGAACACCGGGGAGCTGTTTTTT
14 | . | TRBJ2-7 | TRBV28 | CASSFPGNSYEQYF | TGTGCCAGCAGTTTCCCAGGCAACTCCTACGAGCAGTACTTC